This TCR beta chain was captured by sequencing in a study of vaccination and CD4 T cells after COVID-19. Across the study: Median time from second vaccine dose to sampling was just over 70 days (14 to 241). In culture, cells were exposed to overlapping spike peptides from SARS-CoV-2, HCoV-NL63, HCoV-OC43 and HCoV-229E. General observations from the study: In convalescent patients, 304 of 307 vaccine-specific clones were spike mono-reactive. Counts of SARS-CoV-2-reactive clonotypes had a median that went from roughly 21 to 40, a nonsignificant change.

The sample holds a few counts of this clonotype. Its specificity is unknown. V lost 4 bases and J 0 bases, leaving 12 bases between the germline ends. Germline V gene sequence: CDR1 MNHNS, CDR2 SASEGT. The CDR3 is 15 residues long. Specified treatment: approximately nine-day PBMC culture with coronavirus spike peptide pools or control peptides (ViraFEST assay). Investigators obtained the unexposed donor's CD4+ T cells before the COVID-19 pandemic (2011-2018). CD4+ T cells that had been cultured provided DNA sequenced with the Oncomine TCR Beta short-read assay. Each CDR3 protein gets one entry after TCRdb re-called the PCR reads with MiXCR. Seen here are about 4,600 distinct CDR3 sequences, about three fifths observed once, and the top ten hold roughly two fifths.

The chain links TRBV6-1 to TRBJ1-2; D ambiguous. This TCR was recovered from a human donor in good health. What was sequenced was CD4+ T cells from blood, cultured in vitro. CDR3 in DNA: TGTGCCAGCAGTGTAAGTCCCCTAGCTAACTATGGCTACACCTTC. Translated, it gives CASSVSPLANYGYTF.